The 3 T cell receptor beta chains below all came from one sample that was sequenced in a study of T cell changes during pregnancy in multiple sclerosis. TCRdb's copy holds only in-frame clones and misses some; the assay was immunoSEQ multiplex PCR. The sample yields about 41,000 clones, about 90% seen once. This specimen was CD8+ T cells from peripheral blood mononuclear cells, taken in the first trimester of pregnancy. All receptors come from a female donor with multiple sclerosis, enrolled in a pregnancy study.

The rearrangement joins TRBV9 to TRBJ1-2; 9 bases align to TRBD1. The CDR3 totals 16 residues. The germline V gene encodes CDR1 SGDLS and CDR2 YYNGEE. The V and J ends lost 0 bases and 7 bases, in that order; junction bases with no gene match: 10. This chain's CDR3 is CASSVALEQGAGGYTF. The CDR3 DNA sequence: TGTGCCAGCAGCGTAGCTTTGGAACAGGGGGCAGGTGGCTACACCTTC.

The chain combines TRBV5-4 with TRBJ2-5, with D possibly matching TRBD1 (5 bases). Between the trimmed V and J ends, which lost 0 bases and 5 bases, there was a span of 8 bases. The CDR3 length is 13 residues. CDR1 SGHNT and CDR2 YYREEE come from the germline V gene (reference sequence). The CDR3 coding sequence is TGTGCCAGCAGCTTGGAGGCAGGGGAGACCCAGTACTTC. Its translation is CASSLEAGETQYF.

This rearrangement joins TRBV5-6 to TRBJ2-7; D gene ambiguous. The germline CDR1 and CDR2 sequences are SGHDT and YYEEEE. The CDR3 sequence is 12 residues long. V was pared by 4 bases and J by 2 bases, with 7 bases between. The CDR3 loop is CASSRATYEQYF. CDR3 in DNA: TGTGCCAGCAGCCGCGCGACCTACGAGCAGTACTTC.